This TCR beta chain was observed in a study of blood T cell repertoires in COVID-19. Produced via immunoSEQ multiplex PCR; TCRdb's table is partial and in-frame only. The sample holds approximately 150,000 clones, 80% to 90% seen once. Followed over time, Seattle patients had been enrolled while infection was active. The germline gives CDR1 MNHEY, CDR2 SMNVEV (reference sequence). The CDR3 consists of 16 residues. Trimming shortened V by 5 bases and J by 1 base, and 15 bases separated the two germline ends. This chain joins TRBV27 and TRBJ2-1; a possible D gene is TRBD1 (6 bases). Sequencing was carried out using peripheral blood. The receptor comes from a man between 18 and 29 years old with COVID-19, enrolled during active disease. CDR3 in DNA: TGTGCCAGCAGTCCTGGACAGCAACCGTCCTACAATGAGCAGTTCTTC. Protein product: CASSPGQQPSYNEQFF.